Detailed here is one T cell receptor (beta chain). Its target is unknown. The data stem from a study of beta chain features in type 1 diabetes. Across the study: Age, gender and cell yields were similar between patients and healthy donors. Study results and limitations: Across patients, naive, central memory and Treg TCRB repertoires exhibited apparently greater similarity than was observed across healthy donors. Small HLA sub-analyses could not settle whether HLA shapes TCRB rearrangement.

In germline, CDR1 is SQVTM, CDR2 ANQGSEA. V trimming: 8 bases; J trimming: 1 base; junction bases outside the gene matches: 5. This CDR3 is 13 amino acids long. All of the isolated RNA was reverse transcribed, so expressed TCRB transcripts were sequenced. TCRdb's table, derived via immunoSEQ multiplex PCR, lists solely in-frame clones and lacks some. This table holds around 500,000 clones, 30% found once. Sequenced sample: naive CD4+ T cells from blood. The rearrangement uses TRBV29-1 and TRBJ1-1; 9 nucleotides match TRBD1. The TCR was taken from a man younger than 35 in good health. CDR3 sequence reads: CSTRQGENTEAFF. The DNA for the CDR3 is TGCAGCACCAGACAGGGGGAGAACACTGAAGCTTTCTTT.